This T cell receptor beta chain was obtained from a study of beta chain features in type 1 diabetes. Points from the study as a whole: The study found moderately but significantly shorter TCRB CDR3s in all four CD4+ subsets of Type 1 diabetes patients.

Note on this clone: The antigen is unknown.

Trimming removed 5 bases from V and 6 bases from J, with 8 bases in between. The CDR3 runs to 12 residues. The V gene's germline CDR1 is SGHTA and CDR2 FQGNSA. Expressed TCRB transcripts got sequenced, as all isolated RNA was reverse transcribed. It was found that naive, central memory and regulatory T cell samples averaged around 3.7 million reads. Clones were sequenced by immunoSEQ multiplex PCR, and TCRdb holds only the in-frame ones, with some missing. The table records approximately 150,000 clones, 63% of them present only once. V usage is TRBV7-2 and J usage is TRBJ2-1; D unclear. Specimen: naive CD4+ T cells from blood. The receptor's source is a man aged 25-40 years with type 1 diabetes. The CDR3 nucleotides are TGTGCCAGCAGCCTAATCACCAATGAGCAGTTCTTC. This encodes CASSLITNEQFF.